The 3 T cell receptor beta chains listed next were all sequenced from one sample in a study of blood T cell repertoires in COVID-19. The protocol was immunoSEQ multiplex PCR, while the TCRdb copy is restricted to in-frame clones and leaves out a portion. The sample lists about 190,000 clones; around 80% were seen once. Sequenced input: peripheral blood. The receptors were sampled from a man in his fifties or sixties with active or convalescent COVID-19.

This chain connects TRBV6-5 to TRBJ1-4; D not resolved. The CDR3 loop spans 13 amino acids. Germline lookup yields CDR1 MNHEY and CDR2 SVGAGI. V shed 6 bases and J shed 8 bases, with 13 bases lying between them. CDR3 sequence (DNA): TGTGCCAGCAGCTGGAGCCTTCTCGAAAAACTGTTTTTT. This gives the protein CASSWSLLEKLFF.

The rearrangement uses TRBV7-2 and TRBJ1-2; tentative D call: TRBD1 (5 bases). V gave up 4 bases and J gave up 8 bases, with 17 bases separating them. Germline V CDR1 and CDR2: SGHTA, FQGNSA. The CDR3 runs 14 residues. This chain's CDR3 is CASSSLYLGEGYTF. The CDR3 DNA follows: TGTGCCAGCAGCTCCCTCTACTTAGGGGAAGGCTACACCTTC.

V usage is TRBV7-2 and J usage is TRBJ2-7, with TRBD2 matching 8 bases. V dropped 1 base and J dropped 0; count of bases not matched to a gene: 5. CDR3 size: 16 residues. Germline lookup yields CDR1 SGHTA and CDR2 FQGNSA. In DNA form, the CDR3 reads TGTGCCAGCAGCTTAGGAGTGACTAGCGCCTCCTACGAGCAGTACTTC. It codes for CASSLGVTSASYEQYF.